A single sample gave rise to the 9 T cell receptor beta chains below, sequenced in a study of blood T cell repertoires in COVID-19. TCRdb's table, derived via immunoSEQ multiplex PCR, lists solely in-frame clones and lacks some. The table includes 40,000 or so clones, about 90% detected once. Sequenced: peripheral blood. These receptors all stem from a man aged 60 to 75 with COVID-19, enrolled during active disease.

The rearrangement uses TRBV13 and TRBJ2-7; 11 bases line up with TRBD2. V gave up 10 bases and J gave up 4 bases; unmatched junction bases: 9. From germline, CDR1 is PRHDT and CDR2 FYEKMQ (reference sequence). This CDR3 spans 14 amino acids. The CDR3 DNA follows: TGTGCCACCACTACTAGCGGGAGAGAGTACGAGCAGTACTTC. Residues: CATTTSGREYEQYF.

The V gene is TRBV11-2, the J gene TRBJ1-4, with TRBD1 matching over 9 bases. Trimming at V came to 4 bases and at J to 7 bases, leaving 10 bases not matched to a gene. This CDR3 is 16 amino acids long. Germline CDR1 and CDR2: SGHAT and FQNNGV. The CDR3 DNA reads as TGTGCCAGCAGCTCGGCGGGACAGGGTCGGGTTGAAAAACTGTTTTTT. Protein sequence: CASSSAGQGRVEKLFF.

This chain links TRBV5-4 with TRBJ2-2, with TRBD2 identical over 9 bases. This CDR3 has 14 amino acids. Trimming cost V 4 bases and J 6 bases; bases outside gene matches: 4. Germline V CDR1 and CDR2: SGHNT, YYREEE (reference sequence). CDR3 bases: TGTGCCAGCAGCCCTGGGACTAGCCCCGGGGAGCTGTTTTTT. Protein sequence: CASSPGTSPGELFF.

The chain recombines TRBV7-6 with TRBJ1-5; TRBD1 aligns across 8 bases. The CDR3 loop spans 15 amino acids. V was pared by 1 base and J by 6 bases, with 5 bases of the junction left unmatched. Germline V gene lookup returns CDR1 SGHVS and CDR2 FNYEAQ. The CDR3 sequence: CASSLGTGRRQPQHF. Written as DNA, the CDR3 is TGTGCCAGCAGCTTAGGGACAGGGAGGCGTCAGCCCCAGCATTTT.

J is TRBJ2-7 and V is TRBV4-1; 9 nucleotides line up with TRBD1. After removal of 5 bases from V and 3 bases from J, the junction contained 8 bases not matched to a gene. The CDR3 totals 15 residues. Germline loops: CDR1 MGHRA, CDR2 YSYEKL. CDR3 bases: TGCGCCAGCAGCACCACACAGGGGGCAGGCTACGAGCAGTACTTC. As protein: CASSTTQGAGYEQYF.

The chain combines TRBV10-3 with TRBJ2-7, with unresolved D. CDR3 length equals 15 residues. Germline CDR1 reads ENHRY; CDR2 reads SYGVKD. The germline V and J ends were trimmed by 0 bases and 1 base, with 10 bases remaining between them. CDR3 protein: CAISESAAFSYEQYF. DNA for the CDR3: TGTGCCATCAGTGAGTCGGCGGCTTTTTCCTACGAGCAGTACTTC.

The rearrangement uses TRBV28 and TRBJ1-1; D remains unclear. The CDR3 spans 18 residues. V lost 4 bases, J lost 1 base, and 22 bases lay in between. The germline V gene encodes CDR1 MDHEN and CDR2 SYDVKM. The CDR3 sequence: CASSSLYGSGTGNTEAFF. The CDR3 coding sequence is TGTGCCAGCAGTTCTCTTTATGGCAGTGGAACGGGGAACACTGAAGCTTTCTTT.

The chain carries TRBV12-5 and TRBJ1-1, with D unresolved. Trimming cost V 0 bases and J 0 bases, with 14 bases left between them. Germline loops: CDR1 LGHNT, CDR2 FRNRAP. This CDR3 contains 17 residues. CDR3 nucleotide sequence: TGTGCTAGTGGTTTGGTAGTATCGGGGATCATGAACACTGAAGCTTTCTTT. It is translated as CASGLVVSGIMNTEAFF.

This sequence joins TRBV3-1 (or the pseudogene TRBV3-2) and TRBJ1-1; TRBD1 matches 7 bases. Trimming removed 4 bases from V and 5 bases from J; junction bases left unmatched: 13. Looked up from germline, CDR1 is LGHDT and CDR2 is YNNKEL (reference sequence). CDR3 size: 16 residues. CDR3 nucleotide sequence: TGTGCCAGCAGCCCCGAGGGGGCTCATTTGTGGACTGAAGCTTTCTTT. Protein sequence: CASSPEGAHLWTEAFF.